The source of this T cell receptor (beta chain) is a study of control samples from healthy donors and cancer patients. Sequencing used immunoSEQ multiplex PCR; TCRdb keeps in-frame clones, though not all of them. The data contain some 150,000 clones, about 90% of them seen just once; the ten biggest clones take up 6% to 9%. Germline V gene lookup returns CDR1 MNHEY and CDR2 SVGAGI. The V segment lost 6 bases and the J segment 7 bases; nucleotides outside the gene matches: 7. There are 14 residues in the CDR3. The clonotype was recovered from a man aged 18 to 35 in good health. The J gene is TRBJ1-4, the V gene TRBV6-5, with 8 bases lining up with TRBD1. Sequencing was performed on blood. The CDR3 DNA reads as TGTGCCAGCAGAGCCACAGGGGGGGGTGAAAAACTGTTTTTT. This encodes CASRATGGGEKLFF.